What follows are 29 T cell receptor beta chains derived from one specimen sequenced in a study of blood T cells in healthy people across ages. Alongside a J-beta primer mix, a sample-barcoded 5' primer served in a second PCR lasting roughly 7 to 11 cycles. TCRdb re-derived calls from the 5' RACE reads in MiXCR, one entry per CDR3 protein. The sample has 650,000 to 950,000 distinct CDR3 sequences; around 42% are singletons. The sequencing sample was made of blood. These receptors were taken from a man between 60 and 75 years old in good health.

The genes are TRBV28 and TRBJ2-5; maybe TRBD1 (6 bases). Germline CDR1 reads MDHEN; CDR2 reads SYDVKM. CDR3 length equals 15 residues. Trimming shortened V by 2 bases and J by 11 bases, and 21 bases separated the two germline ends. As DNA, the CDR3 is TGTGCCAGCAGTTTAAGTGGGGGCGCATCGGGTGAGCAGTACTTC. This gives the protein CASSLSGGASGEQYF.

V and J are TRBV12-3 or TRBV12-4 and TRBJ1-6; D possibly corresponds to TRBD1 (5 bases). Trimming stripped 6 bases from V and 8 bases from J, with 14 bases between. CDR3 length equals 14 residues. DNA for the CDR3: TGTGCCAGCAGATCGGCAGGGCCTTATTCACCCCTCCACTTT. Encoded protein: CASRSAGPYSPLHF.

The chain has TRBV4-1 and TRBJ1-2; D call uncertain. CDR1 is MGHRA and CDR2 is YSYEKL in the germline V gene. The CDR3 is 15 amino acids. Trimming pared 0 bases from V and 7 bases from J, leaving 15 bases between. The CDR3 here is CASSQDMEERCGYTF. The DNA of the CDR3 is TGCGCCAGCAGCCAAGACATGGAAGAGCGTTGTGGCTACACCTTC.

This clonotype was seen more than once but under ten times. V and J are TRBV12-3 or TRBV12-4 and TRBJ2-5, with D perhaps matching TRBD1 (5 bases). The J call could be wrong; TRBJ2-7 is a better fit for the DNA end. This CDR3 contains 13 residues. CDR3 sequence: CASSQNRNHEQYF. CDR3 in DNA: TGTGCCAGCAGCCAAAACAGGAACCACGAGCAGTACTTC.

The chain links TRBV20-1 to TRBJ1-4; possibly TRBD1 for D (6 bases). In germline, CDR1 is DFQATT, CDR2 SNEGSKA (reference sequence). Trimming removed 6 bases at V and 4 bases at J, with 15 bases between. The CDR3 loop spans 14 amino acids. The chain's CDR3 is CSARTARINEKLFF. In DNA, the CDR3 is TGCAGTGCACGGACAGCTCGGATTAATGAAAAACTGTTTTTT.

This clonotype was picked up a small number of times. The DNA for the CDR3 is TGCAGTTCTAGGACAGGGAACTATGGCTACACCTTC. Protein: CSSRTGNYGYTF. The J gene is TRBJ1-2, the V gene TRBV29-1; 8 bases line up with TRBD1. This CDR3 spans 12 amino acids. Germline CDR1 is SQVTM and CDR2 is ANQGSEA.

This clonotype was picked up a small number of times. The chain combines TRBV6-1 with TRBJ2-3; the D gene is possibly TRBD1 (6 bases). Germline CDR1 MNHNS, CDR2 SASEGT. This CDR3 spans 12 amino acids. Trimming left V 8 bases short and J 3 bases short, with 9 bases between. DNA for the CDR3: TGTGCCAGCCAGGGGTCGACAGATACGCAGTATTTT. Translated: CASQGSTDTQYF.

This chain links TRBV14 with TRBJ2-3; D might be TRBD1 or TRBD2, each matching 5 bases. The germline V gene has CDR1 SGHDN and CDR2 FVKESK. The CDR3 totals 14 residues. Trimming removed 3 bases from V and 7 bases from J, with 14 bases in between. In DNA, the CDR3 is TGTGCCAGCAGCCACCGGGGCGCGTCGAATACGCAGTATTTT. It codes for CASSHRGASNTQYF.

V gene TRBV29-1 combines with J gene TRBJ1-1; D perhaps matches TRBD1 (5 bases). The CDR3 contains 13 residues. CDR1 is SQVTM and CDR2 is ANQGSEA in the germline V gene. Trimming left V 4 bases short and J 5 bases short, with 14 bases between. CDR3 DNA sequence: TGCAGCGTTGTCGGCGGGGGTGGGACTGAAGCTTTCTTT. Translating gives CSVVGGGGTEAFF.

This chain connects TRBV20-1 to TRBJ1-1; D is possibly TRBD1 (5 bases). The CDR3 has 13 residues. Per the germline V gene, CDR1 is DFQATT and CDR2 is SNEGSKA (reference sequence). The V end was cut by 3 bases, the J end by 5 bases, with 13 bases between. CDR3 coding DNA: TGCAGTGCTAGGCGCCAGGGAAAAACTGAAGCTTTCTTT. Its protein is CSARRQGKTEAFF.

This clonotype was recorded a few times. The rearrangement links TRBV7-2 to TRBJ2-1, with 10 nucleotides matching TRBD2. In germline, CDR1 is SGHTA, CDR2 FQGNSA. The J segment lost 0 bases and the V segment lost 2 bases, leaving 13 bases of the junction unmatched. CDR3 length: 20 residues. The CDR3 spells CASSLTGGASGGLSYNEQFF. The CDR3 bases are TGTGCCAGCAGCTTAACGGGGGGCGCTAGCGGGGGCCTCTCCTACAATGAGCAGTTCTTC.

With respect to this clonotype: Being one base from a much bigger clone, this may be a read error. This chain uses TRBV10-3 with TRBJ1-1; D is perhaps TRBD1 (6 bases). Germline V gene sequence: CDR1 ENHRY, CDR2 SYGVKD. The CDR3 is made up of 11 amino acids. With 7 bases removed from V and 12 bases from J, the gap between germline ends came to 15 bases. The CDR3 DNA follows: TGTGCCATCATGACAGGAGGAAGTACTTTCTTT. This sequence encodes CAIMTGGSTFF.

This clonotype appeared once. The chain is built from TRBV18 and TRBJ1-2, with TRBD1 matching 7 bases. CDR3 length: 16 residues. The V gene's germline CDR1 is KGHSH and CDR2 LQKENI. The V gene end was trimmed by 3 bases and the J gene end by 2 bases; junction bases not matched to a gene: 9. CDR3 in DNA: TGTGCCAGCTCACCCTGGACAGGCGAAACCAACTATGGCTACACCTTC. Protein product: CASSPWTGETNYGYTF.

The chain recombines TRBV29-1 with TRBJ2-3; possible D gene TRBD2, 6 bases. In germline, CDR1 is SQVTM, CDR2 ANQGSEA. V gave up 1 base and J gave up 4 bases, with 12 bases separating them. The CDR3 runs to 14 residues. The CDR3 DNA reads as TGCAGCGTTGAAGGGGAGGCAGGCGCAGATACGCAGTATTTT. It codes for CSVEGEAGADTQYF.

The rearrangement uses TRBV24-1 and TRBJ2-1; D not certain. The length of the CDR3 is 15 residues. Germline V CDR1 and CDR2: KGHDR, SFDVKD. Deletions cut 5 bases from V and 1 base from J, with 11 bases between. CDR3: CATSGAGMSYNEQFF. The CDR3, as DNA: TGTGCCACCAGTGGGGCCGGTATGTCCTACAATGAGCAGTTCTTC.

This chain joins TRBV2 and TRBJ1-2; D gene unclear. This CDR3 has 14 residues. CDR1 is SNHLY and CDR2 is FYNNEI in the germline V gene. Trimming removed 0 bases at V and 4 bases at J, with 9 bases between. The CDR3 protein is CASSEASTSYGYTF. The CDR3, as DNA: TGTGCCAGCAGTGAAGCGTCCACTAGCTATGGCTACACCTTC.

V gene TRBV5-6 combines with J gene TRBJ2-7, with 8 bases matching TRBD1. V shed 0 bases, J shed 2 bases, and the junction held 1 base outside the gene matches. This CDR3 region has 14 residues. The germline gives CDR1 SGHDT, CDR2 YYEEEE. CDR3 bases: TGTGCCAGCAGCTTGGGGGACAGGACCTACGAGCAGTACTTC. Amino acid sequence: CASSLGDRTYEQYF. The full variable domain, rest sourced from reference TRBV5-6 and TRBJ2-7, is DAGVTQSPTHLIKTRGQQVTLRCSPKSGHDTVSWYQQALGQGPQFIFQYYEEEERQRGNFPDRFSGHQFPNYSSELNVNALLLGDSALYLCASSLGDRTYEQYFGPGTRLTVT.

This clonotype was counted a few times. This chain uses TRBV15 with TRBJ2-1; 11 bases map to TRBD2. Germline CDR1 and CDR2: LNHNV and YYDKDF (reference sequence). Losses at the gene ends were 3 bases for V and 9 bases for J; bases not matched to a gene: 7. The CDR3 has 15 amino acids. CDR3 residues: CATSRGSGGVSEQFF. The CDR3 region has the DNA TGTGCCACCAGCAGGGGTAGCGGGGGGGTAAGTGAGCAGTTCTTC.

A note on this clonotype: This could be a read error, since a much larger clone is one nucleotide away. The chain joins TRBV4-3 to TRBJ2-5; TRBD2 aligns across 9 bases. The CDR3 spans 18 residues. Germline assignment: CDR1 LGHNA and CDR2 YSLEER. CDR3 nucleotide sequence: TGCGCCAGCAGCCAAGATGCGCCTAGCGGGGTTTATGAGGAGACCCCGTACTTC. Translation gives CASSQDAPSGVYEETPYF.

The sample holds a few counts of this clonotype. J is TRBJ1-1 and V is TRBV27; D remains unclear. V lost 8 bases and J 1 base, leaving 14 bases between the germline ends. This CDR3 has 14 amino acids. Germline CDR1 reads MNHEY; CDR2 reads SMNVEV (reference sequence). The CDR3 sequence is CASSWSARNTEAFF. The CDR3 DNA sequence: TGTGCCAGCTCCTGGTCGGCTCGGAACACTGAAGCTTTCTTT.

Remarks on this clonotype: A much larger clonotype is one base distant, so this may be a read error. The chain carries TRBV6-2 or TRBV6-3 and TRBJ2-7; D not resolved. V dropped 10 bases and J dropped 0 bases, with 13 bases sitting between them. From germline, CDR1 is MNHEY and CDR2 SVGEGT. The CDR3 totals 13 residues. The CDR3 DNA is TGTGCCATGCCGCGGCAGCACTCCTACGAGCAGTACTTC. This encodes CAMPRQHSYEQYF.

This clonotype was seen a few times. The V gene is TRBV18, the J gene TRBJ2-7; D not resolved. Trimming shortened V by 3 bases and J by 2 bases, and 5 bases separated the two germline ends. Germline V gene lookup returns CDR1 KGHSH and CDR2 LQKENI. This CDR3 spans 12 amino acids. The CDR3 DNA sequence: TGTGCCAGCTCACCTCGTACCTACGAGCAGTACTTC. Translating gives CASSPRTYEQYF.

This clonotype was seen only a few times. The chain is built from TRBV9 and TRBJ2-4; 14 positions agree with TRBD2. The J call may be faulty, since TRBJ2-5 better matches the DNA end. The germline CDR1 and CDR2 sequences are SGDLS and YYNGEE. The CDR3 loop spans 16 amino acids. The CDR3 region is CASSFTGTSGGETQYF. CDR3 coding DNA: TGTGCCAGCAGCTTTACCGGGACTAGCGGGGGAGAGACCCAGTACTTC.

This clonotype was detected only a few times. The rearrangement links TRBV20-1 to TRBJ2-5; D perhaps matches TRBD2 (5 bases). The V and J ends lost 1 base and 11 bases respectively, with 23 bases between them. The CDR3 covers 15 residues. The germline V gene encodes CDR1 DFQATT and CDR2 SNEGSKA (reference sequence). CDR3 residues: CSARVFPGIQNEQYF. CDR3 in DNA: TGCAGTGCTAGAGTGTTCCCCGGGATCCAAAATGAGCAGTACTTC.

This chain joins TRBV5-1 and TRBJ2-1; D perhaps matches TRBD2 (7 bases). The CDR3 length is 16 residues. V lost 6 bases, J lost 7 bases, and 23 bases lay in between. Germline V lookup: CDR1 SGHRS, CDR2 YFSETQ. The CDR3 reads CASTNGGGAGTNEQFF. The CDR3, as DNA: TGCGCCAGCACCAATGGAGGGGGGGCAGGGACGAATGAGCAGTTCTTC.

Ten or more counts support this clonotype. This rearrangement joins TRBV27 to TRBJ2-7; TRBD1 matches at 8 bases. This CDR3 has 13 amino acids. Germline lookup yields CDR1 MNHEY and CDR2 SMNVEV (reference sequence). V lost 5 bases to trimming and J lost 4 bases; unmatched junction nucleotides: 4. CDR3 amino acids: CASSHGQGYEQYF. CDR3 nucleotides: TGTGCCAGCAGTCACGGACAGGGTTACGAGCAGTACTTC.

This sequence joins TRBV9 and TRBJ1-6; 7 bases are shared with TRBD1. This CDR3 has 15 amino acids. Germline assignment: CDR1 SGDLS and CDR2 YYNGEE. V trimming: 3 bases; J trimming: 6 bases; junction bases outside the gene matches: 6. Written as DNA, the CDR3 is TGTGCCAGCAGCGCAGGACAGGTGCTTAATTCACCCCTCCACTTT. Its translation is CASSAGQVLNSPLHF.

This clonotype was seen a few times. V gene TRBV18 combines with J gene TRBJ2-1; TRBD1 might be the D (5 bases). V was pared by 0 bases and J by 9 bases, with 15 bases between. CDR3 size: 15 residues. Germline V gene lookup returns CDR1 KGHSH and CDR2 LQKENI. The CDR3 region has the DNA TGTGCCAGCTCACCACCTTCGGCTAGGGGCGTTGAGCAGTTCTTC. It encodes CASSPPSARGVEQFF.

The chain recombines TRBV9 with TRBJ2-1; TRBD1 is a possible D gene (6 bases). Germline-derived CDR1 and CDR2 are SGDLS and YYNGEE. Trimming removed 0 bases from V and 8 bases from J, with 12 bases in between. The CDR3 has 14 amino acids. As DNA, the CDR3 is TGTGCCAGCAGCGTAGACAGGGTCGGGGATGAGCAGTTCTTC. The encoded protein is CASSVDRVGDEQFF.